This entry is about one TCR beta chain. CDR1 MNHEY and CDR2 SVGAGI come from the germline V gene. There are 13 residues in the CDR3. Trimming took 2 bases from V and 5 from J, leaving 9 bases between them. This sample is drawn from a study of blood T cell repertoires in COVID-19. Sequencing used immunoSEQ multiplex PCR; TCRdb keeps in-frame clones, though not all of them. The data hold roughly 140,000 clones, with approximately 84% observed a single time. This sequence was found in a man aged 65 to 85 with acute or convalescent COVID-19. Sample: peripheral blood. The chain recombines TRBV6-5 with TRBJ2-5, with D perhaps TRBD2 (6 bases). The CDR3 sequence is CASSYPSGETQYF. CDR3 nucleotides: TGTGCCAGCAGTTACCCCAGCGGGGAGACCCAGTACTTC.